The 21 T cell receptor beta chains presented below share a single source sample, sequenced in a study of T-cell memory formation after mild COVID-19. MiXCR, applied by TCRdb to the 5' RACE reads, yields one record per CDR3 protein. The repertoire holds some 120,000 distinct CDR3 sequences, with about 17% as singletons. The sequenced material came from PBMCs or a T cell subset sorted from them (not recorded which). These receptors originate from a man aged 18 to 30 who had mild COVID-19 (a few samples of this study predate the infection). Cell type and time point are not known.

The chain employs TRBV11-2 and TRBJ2-5; D not resolved. This CDR3 comprises 12 residues. V lost 3 bases, J lost 3 bases, and 5 bases lay in between. Germline V lookup: CDR1 SGHAT, CDR2 FQNNGV. The CDR3 region is CASSFREETQYF. The CDR3 nucleotides are TGTGCCAGCAGCTTCCGGGAAGAGACCCAGTACTTC.

The chain recombines TRBV6-5 with TRBJ2-1; 9 bases align to TRBD2. J gave up 4 bases and V 6 bases, and 4 bases lay outside the gene matches. Germline lookup yields CDR1 MNHEY and CDR2 SVGAGI. This CDR3 region has 14 residues. Here the CDR3 reads CASRASGGYNEQFF. The CDR3 region has the DNA TGTGCCAGCAGAGCCAGCGGGGGGTACAATGAGCAGTTCTTC.

The rearrangement uses TRBV7-9 and TRBJ2-4, with D perhaps TRBD1 or TRBD2 (5 bases each). CDR3 length equals 15 residues. Trimming took off 2 bases at V and 6 bases at J, with 14 bases between the two ends. Germline lookup yields CDR1 SEHNR and CDR2 FQNEAQ (reference sequence). The CDR3 nucleotides read TGTGCCAGCAGCTTAATGTCCGGGGCGGGAAACATTCAGTACTTC. Protein product: CASSLMSGAGNIQYF.

The V call is TRBV30, the J call TRBJ1-5; D is perhaps TRBD1 (5 bases). CDR1 GTSNPN and CDR2 SVGIG come from the germline V gene (reference sequence). The length of the CDR3 is 12 residues. The V end was cut by 4 bases, the J end by 3 bases, with 7 bases between. The CDR3 sequence is CAWNRLNQPQHF. The CDR3 DNA sequence: TGTGCCTGGAACAGGCTCAATCAGCCCCAGCATTTT.

The J gene is TRBJ2-3, the V gene TRBV18; D not resolved. Trimming took off 2 bases at V and 0 bases at J, with 9 bases between the two ends. There are 15 residues in the CDR3. The germline CDR1 and CDR2 sequences are KGHSH and LQKENI. In DNA form, the CDR3 reads TGTGCCAGCTCACCAAGTTATGCTAGCACAGATACGCAGTATTTT. Translated, it gives CASSPSYASTDTQYF. The full variable domain, in which reference TRBV18 and TRBJ2-3 provide the parts outside the CDR3, is NAGVMQNPRHLVRRRGQEARLRCSPMKGHSHVYWYRQLPEEGLKFMVYLQKENIIDESGMPKERFSAEFPKEGPSILRIQQVVRGDSAAYFCASSPSYASTDTQYFGPGTRLTVL.

J is TRBJ2-1 and V is TRBV11-2; the D is unclear. Germline assignment: CDR1 SGHAT and CDR2 FQNNGV. V was clipped by 3 bases and J by 6 bases, with 12 bases between them. This CDR3 comprises 14 residues. This chain's CDR3 is CASSFLVLSNEQFF. As DNA, the CDR3 is TGTGCCAGCAGCTTCCTAGTACTTAGCAATGAGCAGTTCTTC.

The chain couples TRBV10-3 to TRBJ2-7; D possibly corresponds to TRBD1 (5 bases). The CDR3 length is 14 residues. Germline CDR1 is ENHRY and CDR2 is SYGVKD. V was pared by 6 bases and J by 2 bases, with 14 bases between. CDR3 sequence (DNA): TGTGCCATCAGCGCCAGGGAAGACGCCTACGAGCAGTACTTC. It translates to CAISAREDAYEQYF.

The chain combines TRBV3-1 with TRBJ2-3; D is perhaps TRBD1 (8 bases). The CDR3 has 13 amino acids. The germline V gene encodes CDR1 LGHDT and CDR2 YNNKEL (reference sequence). Trimming took off 9 bases at V and 6 bases at J, with 16 bases between the two ends. The CDR3 is CASNRGGWDTQYF. As DNA, the CDR3 is TGTGCCAGTAACAGGGGGGGCTGGGATACGCAGTATTTT.

V and J are TRBV28 and TRBJ1-1; D unclear. Looked up from germline, CDR1 is MDHEN and CDR2 is SYDVKM. V lost 1 base and J 1 base, leaving 7 bases between the germline ends. The CDR3 totals 14 residues. In DNA, the CDR3 is TGTGCCAGCAGTTTATTCCAACGGAACACTGAAGCTTTCTTT. This gives the protein CASSLFQRNTEAFF.

In its sample, this clonotype was seen a few times. The gene calls are TRBV7-9 and TRBJ2-1, with TRBD2 as a possible D gene (6 bases). The CDR3 has 13 amino acids. Looked up from germline, CDR1 is SEHNR and CDR2 is FQNEAQ (reference sequence). V was pared by 7 bases and J by 6 bases, with 13 bases between. The CDR3 spells CASTLSGSNEQFF. The CDR3 DNA is TGTGCCAGCACCCTATCCGGGAGCAATGAGCAGTTCTTC.

This clonotype was recorded a few times. This CDR3 is CAISGASTSEQYV. The DNA for the CDR3 is TGTGCCATTTCAGGCGCCTCTACCTCCGAGCAGTACGTC. The chain links TRBV10-3 to TRBJ2-7; D not certain. CDR1 is ENHRY, CDR2 SYGVKD, per germline. The length of the CDR3 is 13 residues. Trimming stripped 9 bases from V and 6 bases from J, with 18 bases between.

The chain has TRBV7-2 and TRBJ1-1; D gene ambiguous. With 2 bases removed from V and 9 bases from J, the gap between germline ends came to 7 bases. The CDR3 spans 11 residues. Germline V gene lookup returns CDR1 SGHTA and CDR2 FQGNSA. The CDR3 here is CASSLIGQAFF. The CDR3 DNA reads TGTGCCAGCAGCTTAATAGGGCAAGCTTTCTTT.

This rearrangement joins TRBV15 to TRBJ2-1, with D possibly matching TRBD2 (7 bases). The CDR3 length is 13 residues. Germline assignment: CDR1 LNHNV and CDR2 YYDKDF (reference sequence). The V end lost 9 bases, the J end lost 6 bases, and 15 bases lay between the germline ends. The CDR3 DNA follows: TGTGCCACAACCAGGGGAGGGGTCAATGAGCAGTTCTTC. Translating it yields CATTRGGVNEQFF.

This clonotype was seen more than once but under ten times. V and J are TRBV6-2 or TRBV6-3 and TRBJ1-6, with D unclear. Trimming took 6 bases from V and 11 from J, leaving 14 bases between them. Germline values: CDR1 MNHEY, CDR2 SVGEGT. This CDR3 spans 13 amino acids. The CDR3 DNA sequence: TGTGCCAGCAGCCCCTCCACCGCAGCACCCCTCCACTTT. Residues: CASSPSTAAPLHF.

The rearrangement uses TRBV7-2 and TRBJ1-3, with a possible D match to TRBD1 (5 bases). The V and J ends lost 1 base and 4 bases respectively, with 17 bases between them. Germline V gene sequence: CDR1 SGHTA, CDR2 FQGNSA. This CDR3 comprises 17 residues. The DNA for the CDR3 is TGTGCCAGCAGCTTAGACCCAGGTGGTGGGACCGGAAACACCATATATTTT. Protein product: CASSLDPGGGTGNTIYF. Full variable domain (missing parts from reference TRBV7-2 and TRBJ1-3): GAGVSQSPSNKVTEKGKDVELRCDPISGHTALYWYRQSLGQGLEFLIYFQGNSAPDKSGLPSDRFSAERTGGSVSTLTIQRTQQEDSAVYLCASSLDPGGGTGNTIYFGEGSWLTVV.

The chain carries TRBV6-5 and TRBJ1-5, with D perhaps TRBD1 (5 bases). V lost 5 bases and J 7 bases, leaving 9 bases between the germline ends. The CDR3 loop spans 12 amino acids. Germline V gives CDR1 MNHEY, CDR2 SVGAGI. The CDR3 DNA is TGTGCCAGCAGTCCCACAGGCCAGCCCCAGCATTTT. This encodes CASSPTGQPQHF.

This clonotype has only a few counts. The rearrangement links TRBV5-1 to TRBJ2-2; D not resolved. The CDR3 covers 15 residues. Germline CDR1 and CDR2: SGHRS and YFSETQ. The germline V and J ends were trimmed by 1 base and 4 bases, with 11 bases remaining between them. In DNA form, the CDR3 reads TGCGCCAGCAGCTTGACGGCTAAATCCACCGGGGAGCTGTTTTTT. Amino acids: CASSLTAKSTGELFF.

The chain combines TRBV4-1 with TRBJ2-6; a possible D gene is TRBD1 (6 bases). This CDR3 contains 19 residues. Trimming left V 2 bases short and J 0 bases short, with 17 bases between. Per the germline V gene, CDR1 is MGHRA and CDR2 is YSYEKL. CDR3 amino acids: CASSQRRGQSTSGANVLTF. DNA for the CDR3: TGCGCCAGCAGCCAAAGGCGCGGACAGTCCACCTCTGGGGCCAACGTCCTGACTTTC.

The chain couples TRBV7-8 to TRBJ1-2; 8 nucleotides line up with TRBD1. The V segment lost 1 base and the J segment 6 bases; nucleotides outside the gene matches: 4. The germline V gene encodes CDR1 SGHVS and CDR2 FQNEAQ. This CDR3 has 14 residues. This CDR3 is CASSLEVTGDGYTF. The CDR3 DNA reads TGTGCCAGCAGCTTAGAAGTGACAGGGGATGGCTACACCTTC. Complete variable domain (other parts from reference TRBV7-8 and TRBJ1-2): GAGVSQSPRYKVAKRGQDVALRCDPISGHVSLFWYQQALGQGPEFLTYFQNEAQLDKSGLPSDRFFAERPEGSVSTLKIQRTQQEDSAVYLCASSLEVTGDGYTFGSGTRLTVV.

This clonotype was recorded many times. This chain joins TRBV12-3 or TRBV12-4 and TRBJ2-3, with 7 nucleotides matching TRBD2. Losses at the gene ends were 4 bases for V and 10 bases for J; bases not matched to a gene: 8. This CDR3 region has 13 residues. For the CDR3, the DNA is TGTGCCAGCAGTTGGGATATCGCGGGAGCGCAGTATTTT. This translates into CASSWDIAGAQYF.

This chain joins TRBV3-1 and TRBJ1-1; unclear D gene. The CDR3 has 14 amino acids. Trimming stripped 1 base from V and 1 base from J, with 7 bases between. The germline gives CDR1 LGHDT, CDR2 YNNKEL (reference sequence). The CDR3 spells CASSQAHGNTEAFF. DNA for the CDR3: TGTGCCAGCAGCCAAGCCCATGGGAACACTGAAGCTTTCTTT. The full variable domain, with the rest looked up from reference TRBV3-1 and TRBJ1-1, is DTAVSQTPKYLVTQMGNDKSIKCEQNLGHDTMYWYKQDSKKFLKIMFSYNNKELIINETVPNRFSPKSPDKAHLNLHINSLELGDSAVYFCASSQAHGNTEAFFGQGTRLTVV.